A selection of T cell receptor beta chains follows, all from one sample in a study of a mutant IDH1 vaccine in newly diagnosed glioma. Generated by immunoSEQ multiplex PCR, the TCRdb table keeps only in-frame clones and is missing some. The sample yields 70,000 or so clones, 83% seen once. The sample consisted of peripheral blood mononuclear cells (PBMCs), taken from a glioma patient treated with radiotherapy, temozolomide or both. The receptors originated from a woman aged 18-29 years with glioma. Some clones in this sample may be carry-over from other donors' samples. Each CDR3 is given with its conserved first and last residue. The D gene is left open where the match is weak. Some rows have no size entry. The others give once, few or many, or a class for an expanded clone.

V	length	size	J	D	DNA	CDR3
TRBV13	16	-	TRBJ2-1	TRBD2	TGTGCCAGCAGCGCCCGGGGACTAGCGGGAGTCAATGAGCAGTTCTTC	CASSARGLAGVNEQFF
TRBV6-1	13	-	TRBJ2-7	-	TGTGCCAGCAGTCAAGGCGGCTACTACGAGCAGTACTTC	CASSQGGYYEQYF
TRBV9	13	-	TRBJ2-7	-	TGTGCCAGCAGCGTAGAGGGAAGCTACGAGCAGTACTTC	CASSVEGSYEQYF
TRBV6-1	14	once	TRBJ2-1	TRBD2	TGTGCCAGTCGGGAGACTAGCGGGAGAGTTGAGCAGTTCTTC	CASRETSGRVEQFF
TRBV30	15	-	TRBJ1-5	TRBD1	TGTGCCTGGAGTGTACCGGGACAGGGCCATCAGCCCCAGCATTTT	CAWSVPGQGHQPQHF
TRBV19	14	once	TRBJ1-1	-	TGTGCCAGTATTCTCGACAGGTCGGGGACTGAAGCTTTCTTT	CASILDRSGTEAFF
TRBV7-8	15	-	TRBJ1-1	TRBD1	TGTGCCAGCAGCCCACTCACAGGGGGGAACACTGAAGCTTTCTTT	CASSPLTGGNTEAFF
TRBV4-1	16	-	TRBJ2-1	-	TGCGCCAGCAGCCAAGTCGACCTAGTAACCTACAATGAGCAGTTCTTC	CASSQVDLVTYNEQFF
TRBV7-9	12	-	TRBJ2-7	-	TGTGCCAGCAGCTTAAACAAGAACGAGCAGTACTTC	CASSLNKNEQYF
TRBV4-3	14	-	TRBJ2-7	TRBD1	TGCGCCAGCAGCCGAGACAGGGTCTCCTACGAGCAGTACTTC	CASSRDRVSYEQYF